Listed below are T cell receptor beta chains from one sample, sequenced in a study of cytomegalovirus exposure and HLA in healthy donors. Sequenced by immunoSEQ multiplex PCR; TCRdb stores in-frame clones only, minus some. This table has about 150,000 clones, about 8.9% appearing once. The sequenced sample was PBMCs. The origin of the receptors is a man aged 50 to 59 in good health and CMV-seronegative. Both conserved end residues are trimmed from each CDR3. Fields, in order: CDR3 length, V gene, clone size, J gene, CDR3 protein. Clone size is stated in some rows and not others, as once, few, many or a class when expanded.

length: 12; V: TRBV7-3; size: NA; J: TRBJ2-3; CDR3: ASSFGLASDTQY
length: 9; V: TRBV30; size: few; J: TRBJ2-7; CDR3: AWSVSYEQY
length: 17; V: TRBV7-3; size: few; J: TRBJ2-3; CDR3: ASSLNPGTSVTQSDTQY
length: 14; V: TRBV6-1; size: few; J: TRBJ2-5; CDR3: ASSEALGTSFQTQY
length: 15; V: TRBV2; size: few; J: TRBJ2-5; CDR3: ASTRIGTGDSQETQY
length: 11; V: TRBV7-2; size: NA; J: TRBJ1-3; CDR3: ASSRLSGNTIY
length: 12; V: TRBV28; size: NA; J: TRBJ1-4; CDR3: ASSKNSGREKLF
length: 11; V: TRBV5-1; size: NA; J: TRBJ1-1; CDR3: ASSSEMPAEAF
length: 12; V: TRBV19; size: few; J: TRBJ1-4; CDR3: ASSSDRGEEKLF
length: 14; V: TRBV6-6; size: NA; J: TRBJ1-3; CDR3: ASNPGQGSSGNTIY
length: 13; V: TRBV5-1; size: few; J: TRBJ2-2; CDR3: ASSLSQTNTGELF
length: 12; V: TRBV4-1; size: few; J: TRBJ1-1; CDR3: ASTQQVMNTEAF
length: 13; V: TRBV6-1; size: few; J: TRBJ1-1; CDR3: ASISFTGTGGKAF
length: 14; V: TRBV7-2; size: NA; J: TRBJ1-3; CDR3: ASSLEGTGAGNTIY
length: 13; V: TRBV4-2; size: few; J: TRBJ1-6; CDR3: ASSQRETGVSPLH
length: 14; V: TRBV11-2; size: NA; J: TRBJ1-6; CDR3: ASSSLRDRKVWPLH
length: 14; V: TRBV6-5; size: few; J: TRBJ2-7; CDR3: ASSYSGTGGPYEQY
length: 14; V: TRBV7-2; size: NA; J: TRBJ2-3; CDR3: ASRSTSGGGRDTQY
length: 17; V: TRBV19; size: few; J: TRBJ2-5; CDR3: ASSRGRGTAPRRQETQY
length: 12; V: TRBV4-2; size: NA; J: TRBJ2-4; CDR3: ASSQEGGANIQY
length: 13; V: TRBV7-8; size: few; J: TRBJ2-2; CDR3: ASNTGTANTGELF
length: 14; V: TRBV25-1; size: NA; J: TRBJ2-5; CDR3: ASSDPLAGEVETQY
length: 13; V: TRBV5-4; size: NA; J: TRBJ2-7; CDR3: ASSLAGQPLYEQY
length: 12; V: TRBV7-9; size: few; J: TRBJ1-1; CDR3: ASSLEVRDTEAF
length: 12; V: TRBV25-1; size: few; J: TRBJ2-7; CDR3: ASSPGDSSYEQY
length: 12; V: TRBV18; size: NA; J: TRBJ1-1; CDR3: ASSVDSPNTEAF
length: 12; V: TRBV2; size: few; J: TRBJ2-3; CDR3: ASTERDSTDTQY
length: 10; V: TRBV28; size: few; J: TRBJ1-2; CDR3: GTARSNYGYT
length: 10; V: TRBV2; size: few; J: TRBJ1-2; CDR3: ASSDYGYGYT
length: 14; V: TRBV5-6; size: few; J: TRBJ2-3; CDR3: ASSSFGRGDTDTQY
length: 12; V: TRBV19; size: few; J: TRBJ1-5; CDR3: ASNQTGCNQPQH
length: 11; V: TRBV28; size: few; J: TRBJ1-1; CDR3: ASRYRGNTEAF
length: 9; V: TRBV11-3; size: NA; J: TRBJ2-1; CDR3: ASSLNNEQF
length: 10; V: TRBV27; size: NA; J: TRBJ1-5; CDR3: ASRGSGQPQH
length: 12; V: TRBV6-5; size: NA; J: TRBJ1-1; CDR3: ASSWALSNTEAF
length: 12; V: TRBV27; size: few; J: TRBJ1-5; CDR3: ASSEAGQVQPQH
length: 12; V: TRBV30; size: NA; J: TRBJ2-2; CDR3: AWSRLANTGELF
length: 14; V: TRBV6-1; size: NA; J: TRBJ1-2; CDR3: ASSERSGGLVGGYT
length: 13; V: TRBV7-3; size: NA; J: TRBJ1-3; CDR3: ASSLDRGPGNTIY
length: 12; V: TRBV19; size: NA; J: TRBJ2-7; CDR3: ASRKTGGSYEQY
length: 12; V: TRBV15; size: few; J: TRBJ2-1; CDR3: ATSRARGRAEQF
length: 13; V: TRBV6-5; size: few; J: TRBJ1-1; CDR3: ASSSSGGVSAEAF
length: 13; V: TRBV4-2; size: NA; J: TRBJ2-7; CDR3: ASSLRTSGSYEQY
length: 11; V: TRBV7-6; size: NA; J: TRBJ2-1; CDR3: ASSPTGYNEQF
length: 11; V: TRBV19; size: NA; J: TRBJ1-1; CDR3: ASSIWDSRRAF